This entry describes one T cell receptor (beta chain). It has no known antigen specificity. No much larger clone is present one base from it, and per-base qualities are unavailable. Using the deep immunoSEQ assay, TCR CDR3 regions were amplified from genomic DNA by multiplex PCR. Extracted genomic DNA from each cell subset was distributed evenly across all wells of several immunoSEQ 96-well plates, and each plate was treated as a replicate. For sorted subsets, approximately 190 ng of genomic DNA, equivalent to roughly 30,000 T cell genomes, went into each replicate PCR. Purified libraries were measured with a Qubit 3.0 fluorometer, size-checked on a Bioanalyzer 2100, and measured again with the KAPA Library Quantification kit. Each immunoSEQ 96-well plate was sequenced on its own single-read 150-cycle Illumina NextSeq 550 flow cell. Regarding the original processing steps: Because the immunoSEQ output held only junctional sequences and lacked quality scores, the filtering could not match the filtering applied to full-length reads. Sequences were annotated with PyIR, a Python wrapper for IgBLAST v1.9, and V/J genes and CDR3 were assigned using IMGT germline references. Reads were filtered out if the reads had weak V/J assignments (E-value above 1e-6), no CDR3, stop codons, out-of-frame junctions, or ambiguous translated residues. V3J clonotypes were defined as sequences sharing an identical inferred V gene, J gene, and CDR3 amino acid sequence. Percentage overlap between repertoires was calculated by dividing the number of shared unique clonotypes by the size of the smaller repertoire. Richness of each repertoire was evaluated using RTK rarefaction, the Chao1 estimator, and Recon v2.1 estimates of unobserved clonotypes. For all TCRbeta clonotypes obtained by the gDNA method from a few donors, generation probabilities were computed with OLGA. Here the immuneACCESS table is served through TCRdb, limited to in-frame sequences with V and J called. Missing clones are a known gap in these copies; in checked studies unresolved V genes cover under half, and the rest lacks a known reason. V, J and clone size reflect that table, while D and trimming were determined from the DNA. This sample has approximately 530,000 clones in its table, and almost 97% of those were observed once. The ten largest clones add up to roughly 0.06% of the sample.

The CDR3, cysteine through phenylalanine, is 15 amino acids long. The CDR3 DNA has 45 bases and is translated from base 1. Cut back by 3 bases and 1 base, the V and J ends lie 13 bases apart. From a lookup of the germline V gene, CDR1 and CDR2 are SNHLY and FYNNEI. This sample stems from a study of shared clonotypes between healthy human individuals (dated by TCRdb to 2020 to 2022). Notes on the research overall: The cohort included a few men and two women between 18 and 49 years of age. For each donor, CD4 naive and CD4 memory were each run on three plates, CD8 naive on two plates, and CD8 memory on one plate. To estimate repertoire size and how much clonotypes are shared between individuals, the study performed deep sequencing of blood TCR repertoires from about five healthy adults. Different laboratories and diverse techniques were used to prepare libraries and sequence TCR repertoires, to increase sequencing depth and limit assay-specific biases. Between about 0.8 and 9.5 billion PBMCs per donor were obtained by leukapheresis.

Donors were healthy HIV-negative adults with no recently reported acute infections or vaccinations. Every donor was a Caucasian adult living in Nashville, Tennessee, USA. CD4+ T cells were enriched by magnetic negative selection, after which naive cells were positively selected on CD45RA and the negative fraction was taken as the memory subset. After blood collection by leukapheresis, PBMCs were isolated using Ficoll-Histopaque density gradient centrifugation and then cryopreserved in the vapor phase of liquid nitrogen. Analytical flow cytometry was used to check the purity and quantity of each magnetically sorted T cell population. Each sorted fraction had its genomic DNA isolated and then quantified by UV absorbance on a Nanodrop 2000c. The paper as a whole reports these results and caveats: Compared with non-shared clonotypes, the clonotypes found in all four sorted-subset donors had higher generation probabilities. Rarefaction of sorted-subset datasets indicated incomplete sequencing despite the large sequencing depth. Roughly 5% of naive CD4, 3% to 3.5% of naive CD8, 2% to 2.5% of memory CD4, and 0.35% to 0.5% of memory CD8 clonotypes were shared across several donors. Based on pairwise subsampling, the degree of clonotype sharing among donors was expected to be affected by sequencing depth. Because the study included only a small number of donors, the genetic and exposure-history diversity represented was limited. Sampling was restricted to blood, and TCR repertoires in tissues likely differ from the TCR repertoires found in blood. Naive subsets generally had larger estimated clonotype richness than memory subsets did.

The V and J genes are TRBV2 and TRBJ2-7; perhaps TRBD1 is the D gene, with 6 bases matching. Sequencing was performed on naive CD4+ T cells sorted from blood. This specimen's cell subset or site label, interpreted: CD45RA+ positively selected. The sequence was collected from a woman aged 25-40 years in good health. The CDR3 region has the sequence CASSEDSDISYEQYF. The DNA reads as follows: TGTGCCAGCAGTGAGGACAGCGATATTTCCTACGAGCAGTACTTC.